This T cell receptor (beta chain) derives from a study of beta chain features in type 1 diabetes. Study overall: The patients were much like the healthy donors in age, gender and cell yields.

Study-wide points: Shortening of TCRB CDR3s, moderate but significant, appeared in all four CD4+ subsets of Type 1 diabetes patients.

Remarks on this clone: Its antigen is still unknown.

Trimming took 4 bases from V and 4 from J, leaving 13 bases between them. Germline assignment: CDR1 SGHVS and CDR2 FNYEAQ. The CDR3 loop spans 15 amino acids. TCRB transcripts that were expressed got sequenced, as all of the isolated RNA had been reverse transcribed. There were some 3.6 million reads on average in the naive, central memory and regulatory T cell samples. Clones were read by immunoSEQ multiplex PCR, and TCRdb kept only the in-frame ones, dropping some. This sample has roughly 140,000 clones, with approximately 10% found just once. This sequence was found in a man aged 25 to 40 with type 1 diabetes. The J gene is TRBJ2-2, the V gene TRBV7-6; possible D gene TRBD2, 6 bases. Sample: central memory CD4+ T cells from blood. The CDR3, as DNA: TGTGCCAGCAGCTCAACCGCGGGGCCCACCGGGGAGCTGTTTTTT. Amino acids: CASSSTAGPTGELFF. The variable domain in full, completed from reference TRBV7-6 and TRBJ2-2, reads GAGVSQSPRYKVTKRGQDVALRCDPISGHVSLYWYRQALGQGPEFLTYFNYEAQQDKSGLPNDRFSAERPEGSISTLTIQRTEQRDSAMYRCASSSTAGPTGELFFGEGSRLTVL.